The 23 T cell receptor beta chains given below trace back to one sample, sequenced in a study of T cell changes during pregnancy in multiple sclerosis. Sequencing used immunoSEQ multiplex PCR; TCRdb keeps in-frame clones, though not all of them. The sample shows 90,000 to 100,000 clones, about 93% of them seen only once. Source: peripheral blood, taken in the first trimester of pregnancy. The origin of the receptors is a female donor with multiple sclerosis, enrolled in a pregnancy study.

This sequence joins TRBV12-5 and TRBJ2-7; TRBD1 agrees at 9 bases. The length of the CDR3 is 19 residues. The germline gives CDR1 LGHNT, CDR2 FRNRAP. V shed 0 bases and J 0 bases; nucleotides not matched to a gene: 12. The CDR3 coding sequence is TGTGCTAGTGGTTTGGTACGCAAAACCGGGACAGGGAGCTCCTACGAGCAGTACTTC. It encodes CASGLVRKTGTGSSYEQYF.

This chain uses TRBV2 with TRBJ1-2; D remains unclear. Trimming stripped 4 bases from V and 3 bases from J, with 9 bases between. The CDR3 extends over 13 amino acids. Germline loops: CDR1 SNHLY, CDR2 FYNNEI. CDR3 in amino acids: CASSGHLDYGYTF. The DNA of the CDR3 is TGTGCCAGCAGTGGACACTTGGACTATGGCTACACCTTC.

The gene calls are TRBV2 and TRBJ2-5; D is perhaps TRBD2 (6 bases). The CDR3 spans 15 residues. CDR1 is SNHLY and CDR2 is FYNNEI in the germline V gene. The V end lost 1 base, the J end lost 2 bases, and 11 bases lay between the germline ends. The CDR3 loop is CASSEEWREQETQYF. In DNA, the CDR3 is TGTGCCAGCAGTGAAGAATGGCGGGAACAAGAGACCCAGTACTTC.

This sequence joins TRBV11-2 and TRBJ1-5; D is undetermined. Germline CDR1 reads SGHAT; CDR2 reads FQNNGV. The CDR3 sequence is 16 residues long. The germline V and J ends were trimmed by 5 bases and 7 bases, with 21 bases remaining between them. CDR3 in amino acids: CASSPGSLGGIQPQHF. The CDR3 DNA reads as TGTGCCAGCAGCCCCGGGTCTTTGGGAGGGATCCAGCCCCAGCATTTT.

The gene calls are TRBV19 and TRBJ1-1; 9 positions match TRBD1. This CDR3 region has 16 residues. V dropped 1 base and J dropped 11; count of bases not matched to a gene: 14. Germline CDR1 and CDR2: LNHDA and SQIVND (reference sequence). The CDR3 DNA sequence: TGTGCCAGTAGTATAGGCTTCGATGGACAGGGGAGGGAGGCTTTCTTT. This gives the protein CASSIGFDGQGREAFF.

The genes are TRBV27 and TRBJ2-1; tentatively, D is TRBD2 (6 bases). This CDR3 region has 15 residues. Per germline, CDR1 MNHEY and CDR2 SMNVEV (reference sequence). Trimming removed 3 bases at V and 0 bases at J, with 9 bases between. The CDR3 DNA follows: TGTGCCAGCAGTTTGGGACTCAACTCCTACAATGAGCAGTTCTTC. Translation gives CASSLGLNSYNEQFF.

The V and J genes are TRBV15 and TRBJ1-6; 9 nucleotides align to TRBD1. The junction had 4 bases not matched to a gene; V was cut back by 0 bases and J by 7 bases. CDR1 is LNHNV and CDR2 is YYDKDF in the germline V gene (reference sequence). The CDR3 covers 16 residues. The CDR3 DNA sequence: TGTGCCACCAGCAGAGATCGGGGACAGGGAAATTCACCCCTCCACTTT. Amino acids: CATSRDRGQGNSPLHF.

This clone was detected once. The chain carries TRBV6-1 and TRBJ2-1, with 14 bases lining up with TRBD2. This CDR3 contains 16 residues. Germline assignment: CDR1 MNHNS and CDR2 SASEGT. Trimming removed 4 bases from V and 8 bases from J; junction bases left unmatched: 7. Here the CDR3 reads CASSAGLAGGGDEQFF. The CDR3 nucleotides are TGTGCCAGCAGTGCCGGACTAGCGGGGGGCGGGGATGAGCAGTTCTTC.

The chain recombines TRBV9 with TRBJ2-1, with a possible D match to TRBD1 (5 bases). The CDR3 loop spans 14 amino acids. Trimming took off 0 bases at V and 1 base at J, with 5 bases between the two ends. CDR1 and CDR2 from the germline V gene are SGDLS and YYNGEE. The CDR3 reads CASSVEGSYNEQFF. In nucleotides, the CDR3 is TGTGCCAGCAGCGTAGAGGGGTCCTACAATGAGCAGTTCTTC. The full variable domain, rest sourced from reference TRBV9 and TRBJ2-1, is DSGVTQTPKHLITATGQRVTLRCSPRSGDLSVYWYQQSLDQGLQFLIQYYNGEERAKGNILERFSAQQFPDLHSELNLSSLELGDSALYFCASSVEGSYNEQFFGPGTRLTVL.

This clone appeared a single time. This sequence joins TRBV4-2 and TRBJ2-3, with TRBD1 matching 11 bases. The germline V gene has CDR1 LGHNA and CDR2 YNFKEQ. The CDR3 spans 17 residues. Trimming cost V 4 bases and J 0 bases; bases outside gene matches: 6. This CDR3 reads CASSREGQGDSTDTQYF. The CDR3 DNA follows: TGTGCCAGCAGCCGAGAGGGACAGGGGGATAGCACAGATACGCAGTATTTT.

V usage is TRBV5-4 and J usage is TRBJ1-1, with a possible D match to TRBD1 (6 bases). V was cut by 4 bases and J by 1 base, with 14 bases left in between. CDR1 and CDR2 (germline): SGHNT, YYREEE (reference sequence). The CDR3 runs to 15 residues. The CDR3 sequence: CASSTQQGTNTEAFF. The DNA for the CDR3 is TGTGCCAGCAGCACCCAACAGGGAACGAACACTGAAGCTTTCTTT.

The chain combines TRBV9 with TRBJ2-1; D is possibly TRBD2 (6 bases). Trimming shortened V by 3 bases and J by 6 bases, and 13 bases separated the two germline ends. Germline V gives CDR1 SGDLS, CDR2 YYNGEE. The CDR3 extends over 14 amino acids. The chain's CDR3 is CASSGGAGTNEQFF. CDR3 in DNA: TGTGCCAGCAGCGGGGGAGCGGGCACCAATGAGCAGTTCTTC.

CDR3 amino acids: CASSLSTGGENTIYF. In DNA, the CDR3 is TGTGCCAGCTCACTCTCGACAGGGGGCGAAAACACCATATATTTT. This chain links TRBV18 with TRBJ1-3, with TRBD1 matching 10 bases. The V gene end was trimmed by 4 bases and the J gene end by 6 bases; junction bases not matched to a gene: 6. Germline lookup yields CDR1 KGHSH and CDR2 LQKENI. CDR3 length equals 15 residues.

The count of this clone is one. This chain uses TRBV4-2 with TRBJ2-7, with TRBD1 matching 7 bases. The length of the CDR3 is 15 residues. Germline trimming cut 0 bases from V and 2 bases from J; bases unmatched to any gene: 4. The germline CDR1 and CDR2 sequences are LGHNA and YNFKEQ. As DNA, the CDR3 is TGTGCCAGCAGCCAAGAGTCGCAGGGGGCCTACGAGCAGTACTTC. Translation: CASSQESQGAYEQYF.

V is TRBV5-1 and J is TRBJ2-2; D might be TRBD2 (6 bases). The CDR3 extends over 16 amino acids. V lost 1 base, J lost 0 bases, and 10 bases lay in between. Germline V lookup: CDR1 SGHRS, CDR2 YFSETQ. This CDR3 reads CASSLLRGTNTGELFF. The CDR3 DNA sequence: TGCGCCAGCAGCTTGCTCCGGGGGACGAACACCGGGGAGCTGTTTTTT.

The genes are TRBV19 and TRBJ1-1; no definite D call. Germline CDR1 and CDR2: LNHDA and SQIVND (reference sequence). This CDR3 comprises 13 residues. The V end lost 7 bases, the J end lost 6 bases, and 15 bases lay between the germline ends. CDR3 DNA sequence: TGTGCCAGTATCATAGGGTCCGGGGCTGAAGCTTTCTTT. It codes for CASIIGSGAEAFF.

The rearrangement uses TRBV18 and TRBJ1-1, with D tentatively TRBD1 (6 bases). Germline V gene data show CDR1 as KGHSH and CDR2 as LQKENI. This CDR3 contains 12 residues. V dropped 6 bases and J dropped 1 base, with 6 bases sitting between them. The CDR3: CASSGANTEAFF. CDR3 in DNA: TGTGCCAGCTCGGGGGCGAACACTGAAGCTTTCTTT.

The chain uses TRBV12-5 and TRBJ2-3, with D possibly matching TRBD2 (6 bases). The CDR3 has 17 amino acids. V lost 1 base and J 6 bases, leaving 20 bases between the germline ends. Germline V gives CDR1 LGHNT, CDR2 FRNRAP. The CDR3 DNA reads TGTGCTAGTGGTTTGGCCCCATTTGAGGGGACTGTGGATACGCAGTATTTT. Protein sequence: CASGLAPFEGTVDTQYF. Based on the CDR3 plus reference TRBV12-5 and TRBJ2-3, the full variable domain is DARVTQTPRHKVTEMGQEVTMRCQPILGHNTVFWYRQTMMQGLELLAYFRNRAPLDDSGMPKDRFSAEMPDATLATLKIQPSEPRDSAVYFCASGLAPFEGTVDTQYFGPGTRLTVL.

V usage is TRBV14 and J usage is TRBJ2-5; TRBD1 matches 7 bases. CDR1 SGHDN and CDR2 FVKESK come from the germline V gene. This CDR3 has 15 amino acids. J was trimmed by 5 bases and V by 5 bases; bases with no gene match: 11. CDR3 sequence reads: CASSNLTGVFETQYF. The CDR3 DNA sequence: TGTGCCAGCAGCAACCTAACAGGGGTCTTTGAGACCCAGTACTTC.

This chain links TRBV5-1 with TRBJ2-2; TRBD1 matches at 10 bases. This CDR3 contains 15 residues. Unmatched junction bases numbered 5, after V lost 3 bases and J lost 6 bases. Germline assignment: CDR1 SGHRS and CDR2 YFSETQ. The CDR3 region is CASSSRQGAPGELFF. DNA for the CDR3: TGCGCCAGCAGCTCCCGACAGGGGGCCCCCGGGGAGCTGTTTTTT.

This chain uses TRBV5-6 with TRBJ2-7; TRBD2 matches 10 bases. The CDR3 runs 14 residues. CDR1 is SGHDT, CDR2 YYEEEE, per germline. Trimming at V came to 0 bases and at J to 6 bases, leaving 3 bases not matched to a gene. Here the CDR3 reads CASSLGLAGGEQYF. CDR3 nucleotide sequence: TGTGCCAGCAGCTTGGGACTAGCGGGCGGCGAGCAGTACTTC.

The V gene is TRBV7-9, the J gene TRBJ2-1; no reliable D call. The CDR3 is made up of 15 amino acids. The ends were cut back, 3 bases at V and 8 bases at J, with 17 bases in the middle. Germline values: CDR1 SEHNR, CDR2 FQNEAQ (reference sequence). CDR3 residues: CASSFSSTARDEQFF. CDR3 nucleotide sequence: TGTGCCAGCAGCTTTAGTTCTACTGCCCGGGATGAGCAGTTCTTC.

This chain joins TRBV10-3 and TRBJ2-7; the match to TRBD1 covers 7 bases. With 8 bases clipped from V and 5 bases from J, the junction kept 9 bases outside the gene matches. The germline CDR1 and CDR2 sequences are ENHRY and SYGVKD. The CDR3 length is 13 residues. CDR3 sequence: CAIRQGYNDEQYF. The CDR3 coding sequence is TGTGCCATCCGACAGGGCTATAATGACGAGCAGTACTTC.